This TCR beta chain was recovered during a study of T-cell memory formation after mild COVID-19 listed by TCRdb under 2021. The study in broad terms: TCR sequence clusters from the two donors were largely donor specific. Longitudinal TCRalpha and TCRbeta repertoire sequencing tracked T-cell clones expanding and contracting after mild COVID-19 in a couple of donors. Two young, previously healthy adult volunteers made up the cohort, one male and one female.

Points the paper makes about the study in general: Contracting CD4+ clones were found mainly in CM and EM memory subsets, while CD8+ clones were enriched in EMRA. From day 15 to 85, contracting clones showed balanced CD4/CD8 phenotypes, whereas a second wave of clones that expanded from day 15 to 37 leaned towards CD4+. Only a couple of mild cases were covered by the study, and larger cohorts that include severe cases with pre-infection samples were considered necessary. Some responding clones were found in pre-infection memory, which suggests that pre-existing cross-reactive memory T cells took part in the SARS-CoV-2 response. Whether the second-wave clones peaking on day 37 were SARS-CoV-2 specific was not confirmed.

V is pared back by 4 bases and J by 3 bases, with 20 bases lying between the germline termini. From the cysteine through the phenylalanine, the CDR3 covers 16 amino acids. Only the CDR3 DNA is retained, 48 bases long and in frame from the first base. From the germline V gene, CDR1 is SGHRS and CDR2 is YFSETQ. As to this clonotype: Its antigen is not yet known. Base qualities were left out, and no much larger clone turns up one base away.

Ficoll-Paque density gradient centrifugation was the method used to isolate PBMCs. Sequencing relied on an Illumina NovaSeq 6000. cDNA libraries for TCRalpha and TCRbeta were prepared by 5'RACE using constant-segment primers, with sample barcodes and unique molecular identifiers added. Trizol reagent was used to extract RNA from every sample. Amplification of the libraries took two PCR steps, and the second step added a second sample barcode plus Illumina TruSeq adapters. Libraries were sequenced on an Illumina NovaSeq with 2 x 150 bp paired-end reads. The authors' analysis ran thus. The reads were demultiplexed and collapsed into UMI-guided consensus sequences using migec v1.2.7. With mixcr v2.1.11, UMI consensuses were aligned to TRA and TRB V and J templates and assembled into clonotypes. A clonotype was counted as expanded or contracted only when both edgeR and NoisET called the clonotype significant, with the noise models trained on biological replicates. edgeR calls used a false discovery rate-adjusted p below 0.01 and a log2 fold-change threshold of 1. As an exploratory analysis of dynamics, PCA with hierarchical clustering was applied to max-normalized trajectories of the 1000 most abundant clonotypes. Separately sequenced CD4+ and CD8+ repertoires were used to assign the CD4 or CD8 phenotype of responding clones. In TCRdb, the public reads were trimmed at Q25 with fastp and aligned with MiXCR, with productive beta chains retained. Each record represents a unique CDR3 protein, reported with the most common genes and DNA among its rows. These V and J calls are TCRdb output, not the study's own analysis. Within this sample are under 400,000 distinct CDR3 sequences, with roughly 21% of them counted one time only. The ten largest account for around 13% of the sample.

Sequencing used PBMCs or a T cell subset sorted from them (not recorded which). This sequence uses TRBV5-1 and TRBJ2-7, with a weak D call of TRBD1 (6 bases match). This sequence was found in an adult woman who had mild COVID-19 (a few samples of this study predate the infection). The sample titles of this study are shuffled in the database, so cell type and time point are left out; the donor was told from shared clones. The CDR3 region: CASSLHAPRDIYEQYF. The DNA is TGCGCCAGCAGCCTCCACGCCCCCCGGGACATCTACGAGCAGTACTTC.